The 17 T cell receptor beta chains given below trace back to one sample, sequenced in a study of T cells in Graves' hyperthyroidism and ophthalmopathy. TCR beta CDR3 regions were amplified from RNA. HTBI primers were employed in a first-round RT-PCR of the TCR CDR3. TCRdb independently ran MiXCR on the multiplex PCR reads; one entry per CDR3 protein. Of about 360,000 distinct CDR3 sequences listed, more than 20% are singletons. Sequenced input: blood. Receptors were obtained from a man between 45 and 60 years old with Graves' hyperthyroidism.

This chain links TRBV19 with TRBJ2-7; possibly TRBD1 for D (6 bases). This CDR3 spans 14 amino acids. CDR1 is LNHDA and CDR2 is SQIVND in the germline V gene (reference sequence). Trimming removed 9 bases at V and 0 bases at J, with 15 bases between. The CDR3 here is CASKGHASSYEQYF. The CDR3 coding sequence is TGTGCCAGCAAGGGACACGCGAGCTCCTACGAGCAGTACTTC.

In its sample, this clonotype was seen a few times. This chain connects TRBV19 to TRBJ1-1; D gene unclear. CDR3 size: 14 residues. From germline, CDR1 is LNHDA and CDR2 SQIVND (reference sequence). V dropped 3 bases and J dropped 1 base, with 9 bases sitting between them. In DNA, the CDR3 is TGTGCCAGTAGTATTCGTCAGCAGAACACTGAAGCTTTCTTT. This gives the protein CASSIRQQNTEAFF.

The chain is built from TRBV25-1 and TRBJ1-6; a weak D match, TRBD1 (5 bases). Per the germline V gene, CDR1 is MGHDK and CDR2 is SYGVNS. The V and J ends lost 9 bases and 9 bases respectively, with 18 bases between them. The CDR3 sequence is 14 residues long. The chain's CDR3 is CARDYTGNGSPLHF. In DNA form, the CDR3 reads TGTGCCAGGGATTATACAGGAAACGGTTCACCCCTCCACTTT.

In this sample, this clonotype turned up a few times. J is TRBJ1-1 and V is TRBV6-1, with unresolved D. Germline assignment: CDR1 MNHNS and CDR2 SASEGT. V lost 6 bases to trimming and J lost 1 base, with 15 bases between them. There are 15 residues in the CDR3. The CDR3 reads CASSDRGSPNTEAFF. The CDR3 bases are TGTGCCAGCAGCGACCGTGGGAGCCCGAACACTGAAGCTTTCTTT.

This clonotype was found many times. V gene TRBV6-1 combines with J gene TRBJ1-2; D might be TRBD1 (6 bases). Germline V CDR1 and CDR2: MNHNS, SASEGT. This CDR3 region has 16 residues. V lost 8 bases, J lost 5 bases, and 24 bases lay in between. Here the CDR3 reads CASLFLTGGGSYGYTF. The DNA for the CDR3 is TGTGCCAGCCTATTCCTCACGGGGGGCGGAAGTTATGGCTACACCTTC.

This clonotype was detected once. CDR3 sequence: CASSGGILFYGYTF. The CDR3 DNA reads as TGTGCCAGCTCTGGGGGCATACTATTCTATGGCTACACCTTC. The rearrangement links TRBV27 to TRBJ1-2; a weak D match, TRBD1 (6 bases). Trimming cost V 8 bases and J 4 bases, with 17 bases left between them. The CDR3 is 14 residues long. CDR1 is MNHEY, CDR2 SMNVEV, per germline (reference sequence).

This clonotype was recorded a few times. This chain connects TRBV5-1 to TRBJ2-2, with 9 bases that match TRBD2. This CDR3 has 19 residues. The germline CDR1 and CDR2 sequences are SGHRS and YFSETQ. V lost 4 bases to trimming and J lost 3 bases; unmatched junction nucleotides: 16. Written as DNA, the CDR3 is TGCGCCAGCAGCCGAAGATTTAGCGGGAGAGGTTTCGACACCGGGGAGCTGTTTTTT. Protein sequence: CASSRRFSGRGFDTGELFF.

The genes are TRBV5-1 and TRBJ1-2; D possibly corresponds to TRBD1 (5 bases). V was clipped by 7 bases and J by 0 bases, with 16 bases between them. Germline V gene data show CDR1 as SGHRS and CDR2 as YFSETQ. This CDR3 spans 15 amino acids. The CDR3 DNA reads as TGCGCCAGCCGCGAAAGACAGAACACTAACTATGGCTACACCTTC. Amino acid sequence: CASRERQNTNYGYTF.

The genes are TRBV2 and TRBJ1-5, with TRBD1 matching 7 bases. This CDR3 comprises 14 residues. Losses at the gene ends were 10 bases for V and 9 bases for J; bases not matched to a gene: 15. Germline V CDR1 and CDR2: SNHLY, FYNNEI. The DNA for the CDR3 is TGTGCCACCACCTCCCAGACAGGGCCCCGGCCCCAGCATTTT. Translation: CATTSQTGPRPQHF.

This clonotype was recorded many times. The rearrangement uses TRBV28 and TRBJ1-1; the D is unclear. The CDR3 loop spans 15 amino acids. V dropped 5 bases and J dropped 0 bases, with 13 bases sitting between them. Per the germline V gene, CDR1 is MDHEN and CDR2 is SYDVKM. The CDR3 loop is CASSQSRRMNTEAFF. The CDR3 coding sequence is TGTGCCAGCAGTCAGTCCCGGCGGATGAACACTGAAGCTTTCTTT.

This clonotype has more than one count but fewer than ten. V usage is TRBV3-1 and J usage is TRBJ1-4, with TRBD1 matching over 11 bases. This CDR3 spans 16 amino acids. V lost 3 bases and J lost 8; bases outside the gene matches: 8. In germline, CDR1 is LGHDT, CDR2 YNNKEL (reference sequence). CDR3 sequence reads: CASSHLPGQGEEKLFF. CDR3 nucleotide sequence: TGTGCCAGCAGCCATCTTCCGGGACAGGGGGAGGAAAAACTGTTTTTT.

This clonotype was recorded a few times. The chain carries TRBV6-1 and TRBJ1-1; D is possibly TRBD1 (5 bases). This CDR3 has 13 residues. The V end was cut by 5 bases, the J end by 3 bases, with 10 bases between. Germline V CDR1 and CDR2: MNHNS, SASEGT. CDR3 in DNA: TGTGCCAGCAGTTCAGGGTCGGACACTGAAGCTTTCTTT. It is translated as CASSSGSDTEAFF.

This rearrangement joins TRBV5-1 to TRBJ2-1, with D possibly matching TRBD2 (6 bases). The CDR3 runs 17 residues. Trimming cost V 4 bases and J 0 bases, with 17 bases left between them. Germline V gene lookup returns CDR1 SGHRS and CDR2 YFSETQ. The chain's CDR3 is CASSKDLAASSYNEQFF. As DNA, the CDR3 is TGCGCCAGCAGCAAAGACTTAGCGGCTAGCTCCTACAATGAGCAGTTCTTC.

This clonotype was counted ten times or more. The chain links TRBV2 to TRBJ1-1; 10 bases fit TRBD1. After removal of 8 bases from V and 3 bases from J, the junction contained 3 bases not matched to a gene. CDR1 and CDR2 from the germline V gene are SNHLY and FYNNEI. The CDR3 length is 13 residues. The CDR3 region is CASRDRGDTEAFF. CDR3 DNA: TGTGCCAGCCGGGACAGGGGAGACACTGAAGCTTTCTTT.

This clonotype was detected only a few times. This chain links TRBV3-1 with TRBJ2-5, with a possible D match to TRBD2 (6 bases). CDR3 length equals 16 residues. Germline V gene lookup returns CDR1 LGHDT and CDR2 YNNKEL (reference sequence). V lost 0 bases and J 5 bases, leaving 16 bases between the germline ends. The DNA for the CDR3 is TGTGCCAGCAGCCAAGATCCGGTCTACGGAGGGGAGACCCAGTACTTC. Translating gives CASSQDPVYGGETQYF.

This clonotype was seen ten or more times. This rearrangement joins TRBV7-9 to TRBJ2-1; 7 nucleotides match TRBD2. V lost 5 bases and J lost 8; bases outside the gene matches: 6. The germline gives CDR1 SEHNR, CDR2 FQNEAQ (reference sequence). This CDR3 is 13 amino acids long. The CDR3 DNA sequence: TGTGCCAGCAGCCTGGGAGGGACGGATGAGCAGTTCTTC. It is translated as CASSLGGTDEQFF. Supplemented by reference TRBV7-9 and TRBJ2-1, the full variable domain reads DTGVSQNPRHKITKRGQNVTFRCDPISEHNRLYWYRQTLGQGPEFLTYFQNEAQLEKSRLLSDRFSAERPKGSFSTLEIQRTEQGDSAMYLCASSLGGTDEQFFGPGTRLTVL.

This clonotype was counted at least ten times. The chain employs TRBV12-3 or TRBV12-4 and TRBJ2-3; the D is unclear. V was shortened by 5 bases and J by 1 base, with 10 bases between the two germline ends. CDR3 length: 14 residues. In DNA form, the CDR3 reads TGTGCCAGCAGTGTGGCGGAAGGCACAGATACGCAGTATTTT. As protein: CASSVAEGTDTQYF.